This T cell receptor beta chain was observed in a study of OX40 agonist ivuxolimab in advanced cancers. Germline V CDR1 and CDR2: MNHNY, SVGAGI (reference sequence). The CDR3 is 15 amino acids. J lost 3 bases, V lost 8 bases, and 10 bases had no gene match. Assay: immunoSEQ multiplex PCR; the TCRdb copy retains only in-frame clones and omits some. Of roughly 49,000 clones listed, 80% to 85% are singletons. Findings of the study overall: Expanded peripheral T cell antigen specificity was not determined.

This clone was picked up one time. The antigen remains undetermined. This TCR came from an adult with an advanced solid tumor such as melanoma, head and neck, liver or kidney cancer. This chain connects TRBV6-6 to TRBJ2-3; TRBD1 matches 8 bases. The material was CD4+ or CD8+ T cells sorted from blood, obtained in a trial of the OX40 agonist ivuxolimab. CDR3 amino acids: CASDLDREGTDTQYF. CDR3 DNA sequence: TGTGCCAGCGACTTGGACAGGGAAGGGACAGATACGCAGTATTTT.